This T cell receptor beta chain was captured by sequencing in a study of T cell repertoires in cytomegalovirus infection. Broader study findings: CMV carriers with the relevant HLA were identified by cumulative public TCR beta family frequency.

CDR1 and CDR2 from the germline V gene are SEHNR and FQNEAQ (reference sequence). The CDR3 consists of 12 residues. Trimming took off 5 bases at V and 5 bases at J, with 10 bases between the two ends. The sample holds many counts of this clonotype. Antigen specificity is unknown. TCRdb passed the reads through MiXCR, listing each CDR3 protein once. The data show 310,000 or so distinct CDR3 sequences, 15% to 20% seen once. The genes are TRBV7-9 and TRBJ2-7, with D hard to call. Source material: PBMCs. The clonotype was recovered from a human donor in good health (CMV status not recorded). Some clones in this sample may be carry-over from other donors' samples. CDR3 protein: CASSPAAHEQYF. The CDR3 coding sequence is TGTGCCAGCAGCCCCGCGGCCCACGAGCAGTACTTC. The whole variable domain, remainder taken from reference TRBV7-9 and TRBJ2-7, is DTGVSQNPRHKITKRGQNVTFRCDPISEHNRLYWYRQTLGQGPEFLTYFQNEAQLEKSRLLSDRFSAERPKGSFSTLEIQRTEQGDSAMYLCASSPAAHEQYFGPGTRLTVT.